This record covers a single T cell receptor beta chain. There is no known antigen for this receptor. No base quality values were provided; no much bigger clone lies one nucleotide off. These data originate in a study of T cell changes during pregnancy in multiple sclerosis (dated by TCRdb to about 2019). At the level of the whole study: The study examined how the T cell repertoire changed over the course of pregnancy in women with multiple sclerosis.

The method behind the library was the immunoSEQ multiplex PCR assay. TCRdb re-hosts the immuneACCESS table, in-frame sequences only. Its copies lack some clones; in the studies checked, an unresolved V gene accounts for under half of them, and the cause for the rest is not known. The sample profile shows tens of thousands of clones; roughly 90% of them were found once. The ten largest clones capture around 0.41% of the sample. V lost 11 bases and J lost 0 bases; the stretch between them is 16 bases long. From its cysteine to its phenylalanine, the CDR3 spans 14 amino acids. Only CDR3 DNA is held: 42 bases, read in frame from base 1. The germline V gene provides CDR1 ENHRY and CDR2 SYGVKD.

This TCR was sampled from a female donor with multiple sclerosis, enrolled in a pregnancy study. The V and J segments used are TRBV10-3 and TRBJ2-5; a tentative D match to TRBD1 spans 5 bases. The source material was CD4+ T cells from peripheral blood mononuclear cells, sampled in the second trimester of pregnancy. CDR3 sequence: CALHSGRDQETQYF. The sequenced DNA is TGTGCCTTACATTCCGGCAGGGACCAAGAGACCCAGTACTTC.